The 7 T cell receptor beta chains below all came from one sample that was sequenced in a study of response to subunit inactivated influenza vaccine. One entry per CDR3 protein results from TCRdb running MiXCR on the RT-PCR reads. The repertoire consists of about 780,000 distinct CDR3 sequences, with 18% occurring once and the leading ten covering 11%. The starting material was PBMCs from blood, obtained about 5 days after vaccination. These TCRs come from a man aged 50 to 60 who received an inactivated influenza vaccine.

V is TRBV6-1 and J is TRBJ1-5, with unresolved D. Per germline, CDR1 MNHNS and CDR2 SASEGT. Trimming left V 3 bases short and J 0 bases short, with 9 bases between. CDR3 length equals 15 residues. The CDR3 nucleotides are TGTGCCAGCAGTGAGTCCGGGAATAGCAATCAGCCCCAGCATTTT. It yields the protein CASSESGNSNQPQHF.

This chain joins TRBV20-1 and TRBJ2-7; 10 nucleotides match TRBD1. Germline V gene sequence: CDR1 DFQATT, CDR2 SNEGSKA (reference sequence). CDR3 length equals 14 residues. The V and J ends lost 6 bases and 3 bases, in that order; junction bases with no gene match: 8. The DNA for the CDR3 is TGCAGTGCCTCGGGGACAGGGGAAAACTACGAGCAGTACTTC. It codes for CSASGTGENYEQYF.

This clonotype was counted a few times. The CDR3 nucleotides read TGTGCCAGCAGTTTTGAGACAGGGGGCAATGAGCAGTTCTTC. This gives the protein CASSFETGGNEQFF. The chain recombines TRBV12-3 or TRBV12-4 with TRBJ2-1; 9 bases map to TRBD1. V was clipped by 3 bases and J by 6 bases; unmatched bases: 3. CDR3 length: 14 amino acids.

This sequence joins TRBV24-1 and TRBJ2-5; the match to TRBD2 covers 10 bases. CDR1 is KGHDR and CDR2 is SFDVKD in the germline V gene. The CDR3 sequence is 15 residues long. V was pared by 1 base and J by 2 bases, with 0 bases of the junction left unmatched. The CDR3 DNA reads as TGTGCCACCAGTGATTTACTAGCGGGACAAGAGACCCAGTACTTC. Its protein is CATSDLLAGQETQYF.

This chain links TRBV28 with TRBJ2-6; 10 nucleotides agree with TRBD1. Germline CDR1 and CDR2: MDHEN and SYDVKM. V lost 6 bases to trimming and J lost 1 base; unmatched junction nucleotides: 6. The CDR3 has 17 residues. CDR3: CASRRQGARSGANVLTF. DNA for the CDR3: TGTGCCAGCAGAAGACAGGGGGCGCGTTCTGGGGCCAACGTCCTGACTTTC.

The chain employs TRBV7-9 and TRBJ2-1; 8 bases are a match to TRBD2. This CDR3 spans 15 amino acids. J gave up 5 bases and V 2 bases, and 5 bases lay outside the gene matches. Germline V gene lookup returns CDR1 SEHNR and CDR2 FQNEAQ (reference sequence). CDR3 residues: CASSLLLAGDNEQFF. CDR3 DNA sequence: TGTGCCAGCAGCTTACTCCTAGCGGGCGACAATGAGCAGTTCTTC.

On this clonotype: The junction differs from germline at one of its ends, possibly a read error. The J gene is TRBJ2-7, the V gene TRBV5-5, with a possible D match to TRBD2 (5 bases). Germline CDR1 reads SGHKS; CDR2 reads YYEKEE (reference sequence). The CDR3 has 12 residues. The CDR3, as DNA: TGTGCCAGCAGCGTCCTAGGGAGCCCTACACACTTC. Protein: CASSVLGSPTHF.